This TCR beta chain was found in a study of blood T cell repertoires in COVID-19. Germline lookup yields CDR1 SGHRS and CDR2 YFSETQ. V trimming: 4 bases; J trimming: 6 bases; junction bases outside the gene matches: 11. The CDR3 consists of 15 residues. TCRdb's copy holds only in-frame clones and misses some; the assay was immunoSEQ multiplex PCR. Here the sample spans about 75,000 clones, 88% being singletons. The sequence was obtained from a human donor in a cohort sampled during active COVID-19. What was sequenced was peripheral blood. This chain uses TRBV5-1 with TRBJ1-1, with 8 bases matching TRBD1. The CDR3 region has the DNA TGCGCCAGCAGCCCGGGACAGGTTAGTTTTGCTGAAGCTTTCTTT. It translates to CASSPGQVSFAEAFF.